Following are 32 T cell receptor beta chains from one sample sequenced in a study of shared clonotypes between healthy human individuals. Measured with immunoSEQ multiplex PCR; TCRdb has only the in-frame clones, and not every one. The table lists some 980,000 clones, approximately 76% of them singletons, with over 1.3% in the top ten. Material for sequencing was memory CD4+ T cells sorted from blood. Subset of the sample: CD45RA-negative fraction. The receptors were gathered from a man aged 18-30 years in good health.

J is TRBJ2-7 and V is TRBV6-1; 14 bases are a match to TRBD2. The V gene end was trimmed by 5 bases and the J gene end by 4 bases; junction bases not matched to a gene: 4. The CDR3 totals 15 residues. CDR1 MNHNS and CDR2 SASEGT come from the germline V gene. The CDR3 spells CASSRLAGGGYEQYF. CDR3 bases: TGTGCCAGCAGTAGACTAGCGGGAGGGGGGTACGAGCAGTACTTC.

V is TRBV18 and J is TRBJ2-5; TRBD1 is a possible D gene (6 bases). This CDR3 is built from 13 residues. V gave up 6 bases and J gave up 5 bases, with 13 bases separating them. Germline assignment: CDR1 KGHSH and CDR2 LQKENI. CDR3 loop: CASSSGQGETQYF. DNA of the CDR3: TGTGCCAGCTCGAGTGGGCAGGGGGAGACCCAGTACTTC. Full variable domain (rest looked up from reference TRBV18 and TRBJ2-5): NAGVMQNPRHLVRRRGQEARLRCSPMKGHSHVYWYRQLPEEGLKFMVYLQKENIIDESGMPKERFSAEFPKEGPSILRIQQVVRGDSAAYFCASSSGQGETQYFGPGTRLLVL.

The table lists this clone with a count of one. The chain recombines TRBV6-1 with TRBJ1-2; D is ambiguous. Trimming cost V 5 bases and J 3 bases, with 7 bases left between them. There are 12 residues in the CDR3. Germline assignment: CDR1 MNHNS and CDR2 SASEGT. CDR3: CASSQVDYGYTF. The DNA of the CDR3 is TGTGCCAGCAGTCAGGTGGACTATGGCTACACCTTC.

This clone has a handful of counts. V is TRBV9 and J is TRBJ1-1; no clear D gene. Trimming cost V 4 bases and J 0 bases, with 16 bases left between them. CDR1 is SGDLS and CDR2 is YYNGEE in the germline V gene. The CDR3 totals 16 residues. The CDR3 spells CASSPSTQNLNTEAFF. The CDR3 DNA sequence: TGTGCCAGCAGCCCGAGTACACAGAATTTGAACACTGAAGCTTTCTTT.

J is TRBJ1-5 and V is TRBV5-1; D not resolved. V was cut by 1 base and J by 8 bases, with 10 bases left in between. There are 13 residues in the CDR3. The germline CDR1 and CDR2 sequences are SGHRS and YFSETQ. The CDR3 protein is CASSLKLGEPQHF. The CDR3 DNA is TGCGCCAGCAGCTTGAAACTCGGGGAGCCCCAGCATTTT.

V usage is TRBV10-3 and J usage is TRBJ1-2, with D unresolved. The CDR3 extends over 14 amino acids. Trimming removed 1 base at V and 3 bases at J, with 9 bases between. CDR1 ENHRY and CDR2 SYGVKD come from the germline V gene. This CDR3 is CAISEFVSDYGYTF. The CDR3 nucleotides read TGTGCCATCAGTGAGTTTGTCAGCGACTATGGCTACACCTTC.

V and J are TRBV9 and TRBJ2-3; no clear D gene. CDR1 is SGDLS and CDR2 is YYNGEE in the germline V gene. The CDR3 is made up of 13 amino acids. Trimming took 0 bases from V and 4 from J, leaving 6 bases between them. The CDR3 DNA reads TGTGCCAGCAGCGTAGCCCCTTCAGATACGCAGTATTTT. It is translated as CASSVAPSDTQYF.

This clone was recorded once. The V gene is TRBV2, the J gene TRBJ2-2; 9 bases match TRBD1. Germline assignment: CDR1 SNHLY and CDR2 FYNNEI. Trimming removed 4 bases from V and 4 bases from J; junction bases left unmatched: 19. This CDR3 spans 20 amino acids. Written as DNA, the CDR3 is TGTGCCAGCAGTGTCGCCCCCTTCTTACAGGGGGCAAGGGGCACCGGGGAGCTGTTTTTT. Encoded protein: CASSVAPFLQGARGTGELFF.

This chain uses TRBV15 with TRBJ1-4; 11 positions match TRBD1. In germline, CDR1 is LNHNV, CDR2 YYDKDF (reference sequence). This CDR3 comprises 19 residues. The trim removed 5 bases at V and 7 bases at J, leaving 18 bases unmatched. The CDR3 protein is CATSPRTGGGRRKSEKLFF. The CDR3 nucleotides are TGTGCCACCAGCCCACGGACAGGGGGCGGACGCCGAAAAAGTGAAAAACTGTTTTTT.

The CDR3 here is CASSRGQGFSSYNEQFF. The CDR3 nucleotides read TGCGCCAGCAGCCGGGGACAGGGGTTTTCCTCCTACAATGAGCAGTTCTTC. The chain joins TRBV5-1 to TRBJ2-1, with 10 bases that match TRBD1. This CDR3 region has 17 residues. Germline CDR1 is SGHRS and CDR2 is YFSETQ. Trimming took 4 bases from V and 0 from J; bases not matched to a gene: 7.

The chain combines TRBV25-1 with TRBJ2-7; 7 nucleotides match TRBD2. Germline-derived CDR1 and CDR2 are MGHDK and SYGVNS. This CDR3 has 13 residues. V was pared by 4 bases and J by 3 bases, with 3 bases of the junction left unmatched. CDR3 DNA sequence: TGTGCCAGCAGTGGGGGAGGGAACTACGAGCAGTACTTC. The encoded protein is CASSGGGNYEQYF.

This sequence joins TRBV5-4 and TRBJ2-1, with no clear D. The CDR3 is made up of 14 amino acids. CDR1 and CDR2 from the germline V gene are SGHNT and YYREEE (reference sequence). Trimming took 4 bases from V and 4 from J, leaving 12 bases between them. Written as DNA, the CDR3 is TGTGCCAGCAGCCCGTCCGCGATGTACAATGAGCAGTTCTTC. It encodes CASSPSAMYNEQFF.

The gene calls are TRBV29-1 and TRBJ1-1; a possible D gene is TRBD1 (5 bases). V lost 4 bases, J lost 2 bases, and 11 bases lay in between. The CDR3 totals 13 residues. Looked up from germline, CDR1 is SQVTM and CDR2 is ANQGSEA. CDR3 residues: CSVATGGNTEAFF. The CDR3, as DNA: TGCAGCGTTGCAACGGGGGGAAACACTGAAGCTTTCTTT.

The chain is built from TRBV9 and TRBJ2-3; the D is unclear. Trimming stripped 5 bases from V and 2 bases from J, with 9 bases between. Germline lookup yields CDR1 SGDLS and CDR2 YYNGEE. The CDR3 has 13 residues. The CDR3 sequence is CASRPTATDTQYF. The CDR3 DNA sequence: TGTGCCAGCAGACCAACAGCCACAGATACGCAGTATTTT.

V is TRBV27 and J is TRBJ1-1, with D unresolved. The CDR3 covers 13 residues. Germline V gene lookup returns CDR1 MNHEY and CDR2 SMNVEV (reference sequence). V dropped 4 bases and J dropped 1 base, with 7 bases sitting between them. Written as DNA, the CDR3 is TGTGCCAGCAGTTCGTACAGGAACACTGAAGCTTTCTTT. Translating it yields CASSSYRNTEAFF.

The chain joins TRBV6-1 to TRBJ2-7; D tentatively fits TRBD1 or TRBD2 (5 bases each). The V gene lost 6 bases and the J gene lost 4 bases, with 19 bases spanning the gap. The CDR3 extends over 15 amino acids. The germline V gene has CDR1 MNHNS and CDR2 SASEGT. CDR3 amino acids: CASRREDRTNYEQYF. Written as DNA, the CDR3 is TGTGCCAGCAGGAGGGAAGACAGAACTAATTACGAGCAGTACTTC.

The V call is TRBV7-9, the J call TRBJ1-1; D perhaps matches TRBD1 (5 bases). CDR1 is SEHNR and CDR2 is FQNEAQ in the germline V gene (reference sequence). This CDR3 region has 14 residues. V was shortened by 2 bases and J by 5 bases, with 12 bases between the two germline ends. The CDR3 reads CASSLNQGGTEAFF. CDR3 nucleotides: TGTGCCAGCAGCTTAAACCAGGGCGGTACTGAAGCTTTCTTT. The whole variable domain, remainder taken from reference TRBV7-9 and TRBJ1-1, is DTGVSQNPRHKITKRGQNVTFRCDPISEHNRLYWYRQTLGQGPEFLTYFQNEAQLEKSRLLSDRFSAERPKGSFSTLEIQRTEQGDSAMYLCASSLNQGGTEAFFGQGTRLTVV.

The rearrangement uses TRBV16 and TRBJ1-5; 8 bases map to TRBD1. CDR3 size: 17 residues. V lost 0 bases, J lost 4 bases, and 8 bases stayed unmatched. The V gene's germline CDR1 is KGHSY and CDR2 FQNENV. The CDR3 DNA reads TGTGCCAGCAGCCAATCTACTGGGACAGGCATAAATCAGCCCCAGCATTTT. Translating gives CASSQSTGTGINQPQHF.

The gene calls are TRBV9 and TRBJ2-5; 7 nucleotides align to TRBD2. The CDR3 sequence is 16 residues long. In germline, CDR1 is SGDLS, CDR2 YYNGEE. The V segment lost 3 bases and the J segment 4 bases; nucleotides outside the gene matches: 12. DNA for the CDR3: TGTGCCAGCAGCGGGGGACGTTCTAGCGGCGGAGAGACCCAGTACTTC. This gives the protein CASSGGRSSGGETQYF.

In this sample, this clone turned up a few times. The CDR3 coding sequence is TGTGCCAGCAGCCCCGGGACAGGGGGCTACGAGCAGTACTTC. Translation: CASSPGTGGYEQYF. V is TRBV28 and J is TRBJ2-5, with 11 bases aligning to TRBD1. TRBJ2-7 matches the DNA end more closely, so the J call is doubtful. Germline V gene sequence: CDR1 MDHEN, CDR2 SYDVKM. The CDR3 loop spans 14 amino acids.

The V gene is TRBV7-2, the J gene TRBJ2-7, with D perhaps matching TRBD1 or TRBD2 (6 bases each). Germline-derived CDR1 and CDR2 are SGHTA and FQGNSA. CDR3 length equals 15 residues. Trimming left V 0 bases short and J 0 bases short, with 9 bases between. In DNA form, the CDR3 reads TGTGCCAGCAGCTTAGCGGAGGGGGGCTCCTACGAGCAGTACTTC. Translating gives CASSLAEGGSYEQYF.

The chain links TRBV2 to TRBJ2-5; the D gene is possibly TRBD2 (7 bases). The V and J ends lost 8 bases and 5 bases respectively, with 15 bases between them. The germline CDR1 and CDR2 sequences are SNHLY and FYNNEI. The CDR3 has 13 residues. The CDR3 nucleotides are TGTGCCAGCCAAAGGGGGGGGGTCGAGACCCAGTACTTC. Amino acid sequence: CASQRGGVETQYF.

This clone appeared once. The gene calls are TRBV10-3 and TRBJ1-2, with 12 bases fitting TRBD1. Per the germline V gene, CDR1 is ENHRY and CDR2 is SYGVKD. V lost 1 base to trimming and J lost 6 bases; unmatched junction nucleotides: 12. The CDR3 is 18 amino acids. The CDR3 bases are TGTGCCATCAGTGAGTTGGGGACAGGGGGCGCGCATCGGAATGGCTACACCTTC. Translating it yields CAISELGTGGAHRNGYTF.

This clone was seen just once. The chain has TRBV6-7 and TRBJ2-2; TRBD2 might be the D (5 bases). TRBV6-7 is known as an ORF, though its function is uncertain. The ends were cut back, 2 bases at V and 1 base at J, with 14 bases in the middle. The CDR3 loop spans 17 amino acids. The CDR3 reads CASSYNTAEKNTGELFF. The CDR3 DNA follows: TGTGCCAGCAGTTACAACACAGCGGAGAAGAACACCGGGGAGCTGTTTTTT.

There are a few counts of this clone. V gene TRBV28 combines with J gene TRBJ1-4; 8 positions agree with TRBD1. Trimming took 6 bases from V and 3 from J; bases not matched to a gene: 12. The germline CDR1 and CDR2 sequences are MDHEN and SYDVKM. The CDR3 length is 17 residues. CDR3 sequence: CASSMDRVFVPNEKLFF. The CDR3 nucleotides are TGTGCCAGCAGCATGGACAGGGTGTTCGTGCCTAATGAAAAACTGTTTTTT.

This clone was detected once. This CDR3 is CASSPRDKNIQYF. As DNA, the CDR3 is TGTGCCAGCTCTCCCCGCGACAAAAACATTCAGTACTTC. V and J are TRBV18 and TRBJ2-4; no reliable D call. Trimming stripped 6 bases from V and 3 bases from J, with 9 bases between. This CDR3 is built from 13 residues. Germline V lookup: CDR1 KGHSH, CDR2 LQKENI.

This chain joins TRBV6-1 and TRBJ2-3; no firm D call. The ends were cut back, 8 bases at V and 2 bases at J, with 11 bases in the middle. The CDR3 loop spans 13 amino acids. Per the germline V gene, CDR1 is MNHNS and CDR2 is SASEGT. The CDR3 loop is CASRTSPTDTQYF. CDR3 in DNA: TGTGCCAGCCGGACCTCTCCCACAGATACGCAGTATTTT.

This clone came up a few times. The chain is built from TRBV5-6 and TRBJ1-1; D unresolved. This CDR3 has 14 residues. The germline CDR1 and CDR2 sequences are SGHDT and YYEEEE. The V end lost 4 bases, the J end lost 1 base, and 11 bases lay between the germline ends. The CDR3 nucleotides are TGTGCCAGCAGCCTACCACACAAGAACACTGAAGCTTTCTTT. Its protein product is CASSLPHKNTEAFF.

The genes are TRBV30 and TRBJ1-5; a possible D gene is TRBD1 (6 bases). Looked up from germline, CDR1 is GTSNPN and CDR2 is SVGIG (reference sequence). This CDR3 has 14 amino acids. Trimming shortened V by 2 bases and J by 3 bases, and 11 bases separated the two germline ends. Written as DNA, the CDR3 is TGTGCCTGGAGTATCGGACAGTTCAATCAGCCCCAGCATTTT. This translates into CAWSIGQFNQPQHF.

The rearrangement uses TRBV28 and TRBJ2-7; D gene uncertain. V lost 6 bases and J lost 0, with 15 bases in between. The CDR3 sequence is 15 residues long. Germline lookup yields CDR1 MDHEN and CDR2 SYDVKM. CDR3 sequence: CASRSGVMISYEQYF. Written as DNA, the CDR3 is TGTGCCAGCAGGTCTGGAGTCATGATCTCCTACGAGCAGTACTTC. The full variable domain, its missing parts supplied by reference TRBV28 and TRBJ2-7, is DVKVTQSSRYLVKRTGEKVFLECVQDMDHENMFWYRQDPGLGLRLIYFSYDVKMKEKGDIPEGYSVSREKKERFSLILESASTNQTSMYLCASRSGVMISYEQYFGPGTRLTVT.

The chain carries TRBV27 and TRBJ1-3, with D unresolved. V gave up 3 bases and J gave up 0 bases, with 12 bases separating them. This CDR3 spans 16 amino acids. Germline V CDR1 and CDR2: MNHEY, SMNVEV (reference sequence). This chain's CDR3 is CASSLKPGTSGNTIYF. The CDR3, as DNA: TGTGCCAGCAGTTTGAAACCGGGAACCTCTGGAAACACCATATATTTT.

V gene TRBV5-6 combines with J gene TRBJ2-1; D is uncertain. Trimming removed 4 bases from V and 6 bases from J, with 14 bases in between. This CDR3 region has 14 residues. Germline CDR1 reads SGHDT; CDR2 reads YYEEEE. CDR3 region: CASSITGSLNEQFF. In nucleotides, the CDR3 is TGTGCCAGCAGCATCACCGGATCCCTCAATGAGCAGTTCTTC.